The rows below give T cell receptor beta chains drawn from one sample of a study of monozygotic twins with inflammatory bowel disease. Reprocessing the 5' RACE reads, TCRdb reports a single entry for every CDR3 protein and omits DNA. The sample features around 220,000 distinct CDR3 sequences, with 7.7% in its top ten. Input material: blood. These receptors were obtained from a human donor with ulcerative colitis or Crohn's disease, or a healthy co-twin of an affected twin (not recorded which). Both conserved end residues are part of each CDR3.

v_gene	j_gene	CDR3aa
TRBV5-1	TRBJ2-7	CASITRKTGNSYEQYF
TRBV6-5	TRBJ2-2	CASSYGSRNGGELFF
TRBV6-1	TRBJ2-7	CASRRTGISYEQYF
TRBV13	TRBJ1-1	CATSPKRQDMNTEAFF
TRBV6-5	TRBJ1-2	CASNAGGGSGYGYTF
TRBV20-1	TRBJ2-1	CSAGIGGGYNEQFF
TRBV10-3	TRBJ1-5	CAISADRAGNQPQHF
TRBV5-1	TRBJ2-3	CASSGGVLRDTQYF
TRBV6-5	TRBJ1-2	CASSYGVNYGYTF
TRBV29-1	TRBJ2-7	CSVGGKGTFVYEQYF
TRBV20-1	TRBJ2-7	CSARTGPEQYF
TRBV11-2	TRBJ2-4	CASSPSLRLAGPIAKNIQYF
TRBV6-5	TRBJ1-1	CASYKTGNTEAFF
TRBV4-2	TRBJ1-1	CASSQGEDPNTEAFF
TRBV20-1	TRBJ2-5	CSARDWLAGGPIQETQYF
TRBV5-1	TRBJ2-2	CASSLVPSGGGNTGELFF
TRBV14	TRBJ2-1	CASSQPQGSGRHNEQFF
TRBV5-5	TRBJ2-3	CASSSLSTPDTQYF
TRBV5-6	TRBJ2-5	CASSYAQTQYF
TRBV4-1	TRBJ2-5	CASSQVSSGNIQETQYF
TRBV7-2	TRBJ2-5	CASGGPGETQYF
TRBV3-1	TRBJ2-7	CASSHHRSYEQYF
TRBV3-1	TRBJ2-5	CASSQQAQETQYF
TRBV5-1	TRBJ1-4	CASTIGGNTNEKLFF
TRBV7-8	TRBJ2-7	CASSPRQAPYEQYF
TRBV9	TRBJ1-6	CASSLLGREDSPLHF
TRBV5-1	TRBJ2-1	CASSLELAGVNEQFF
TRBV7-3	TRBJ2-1	CASRTGGYNEQFF
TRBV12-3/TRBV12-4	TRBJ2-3	CASSFPVWREKYGPTDTQYF
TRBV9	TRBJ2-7	CASSVGDRGYEQYF
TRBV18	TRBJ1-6	CASSPQGANSPLHF
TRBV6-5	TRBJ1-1	CASSYVKGTEAFF
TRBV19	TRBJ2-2	CASSRDREHTGELFF
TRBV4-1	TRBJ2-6	CASSQDYCRAGANVLTF
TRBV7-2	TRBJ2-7	CASSRLAGVRVSEQYF
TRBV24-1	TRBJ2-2	CATSASDTGELFF
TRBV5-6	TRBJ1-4	CASSLTGLQSWANEKLFF
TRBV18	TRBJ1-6	CASSADRGRGSPLHF
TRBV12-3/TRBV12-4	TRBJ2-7	CASSPSPYEQYF
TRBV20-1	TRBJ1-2	CSAKQGSNYGYTF